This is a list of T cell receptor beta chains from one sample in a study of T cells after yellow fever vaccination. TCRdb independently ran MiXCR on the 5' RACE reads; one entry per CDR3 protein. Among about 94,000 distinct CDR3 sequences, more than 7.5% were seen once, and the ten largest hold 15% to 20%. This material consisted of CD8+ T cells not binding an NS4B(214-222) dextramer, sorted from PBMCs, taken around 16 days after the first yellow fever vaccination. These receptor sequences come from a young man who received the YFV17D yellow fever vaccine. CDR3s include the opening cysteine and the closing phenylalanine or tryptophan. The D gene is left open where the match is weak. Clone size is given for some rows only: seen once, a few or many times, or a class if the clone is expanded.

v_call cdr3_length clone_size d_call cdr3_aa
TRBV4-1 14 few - CASSQGSVNYGYTF
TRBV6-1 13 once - CASSTGGQGSYTF
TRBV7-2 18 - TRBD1 CACSFALRGQGPYNEQFF
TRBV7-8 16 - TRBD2 CASSLSGGSNTGELFF
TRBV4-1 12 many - CASSSPNTEAFF
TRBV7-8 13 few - CASSSKVAAEAFF
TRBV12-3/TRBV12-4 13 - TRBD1 CASSLAQGDGYTF
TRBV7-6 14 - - CASSLGPPNTEAFF
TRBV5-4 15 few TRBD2 CASSGGPSGANEQFF
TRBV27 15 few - CASSLFSGYGVTQYF
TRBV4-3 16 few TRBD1 CASSPGTGPTNYGYTF
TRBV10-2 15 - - CASSELTGVSDGYTF
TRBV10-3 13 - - CASILGGGNTIYF
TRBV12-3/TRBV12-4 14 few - CATHGTDKIDTQYF
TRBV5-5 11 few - CASSLLSGYTF
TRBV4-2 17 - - CASSQEGAGIHLYGYTF
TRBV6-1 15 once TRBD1 CATLPGGLVNTEAFF
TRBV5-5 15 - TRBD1 CASSLATGPPHEQYF
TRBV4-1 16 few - CASSQVLGDRYQPQHF
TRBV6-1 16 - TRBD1 CASSNAQGASLYGYTF